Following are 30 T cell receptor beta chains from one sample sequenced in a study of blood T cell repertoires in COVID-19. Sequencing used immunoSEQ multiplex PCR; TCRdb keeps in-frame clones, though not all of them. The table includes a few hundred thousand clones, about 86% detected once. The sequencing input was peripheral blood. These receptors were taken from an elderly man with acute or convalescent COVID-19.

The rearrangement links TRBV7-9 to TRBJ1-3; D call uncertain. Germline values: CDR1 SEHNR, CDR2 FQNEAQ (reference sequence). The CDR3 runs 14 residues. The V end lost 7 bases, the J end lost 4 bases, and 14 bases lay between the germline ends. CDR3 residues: CASTPFEAGNTIYF. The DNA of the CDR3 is TGTGCCAGCACCCCCTTTGAGGCAGGAAACACCATATATTTT.

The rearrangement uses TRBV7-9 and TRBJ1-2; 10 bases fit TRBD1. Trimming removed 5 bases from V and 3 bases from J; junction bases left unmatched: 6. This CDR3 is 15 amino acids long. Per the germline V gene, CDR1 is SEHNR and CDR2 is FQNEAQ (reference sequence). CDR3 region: CASSGGQGVDYGYTF. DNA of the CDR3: TGTGCCAGCAGCGGCGGACAGGGGGTGGACTATGGCTACACCTTC.

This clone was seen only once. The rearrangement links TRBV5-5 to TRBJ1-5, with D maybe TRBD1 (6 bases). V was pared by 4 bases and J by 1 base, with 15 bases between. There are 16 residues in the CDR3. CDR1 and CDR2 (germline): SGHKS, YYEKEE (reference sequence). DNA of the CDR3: TGTGCCAGCAGCGCATTGGGGGCGTCAAGCAATCAGCCCCAGCATTTT. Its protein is CASSALGASSNQPQHF.

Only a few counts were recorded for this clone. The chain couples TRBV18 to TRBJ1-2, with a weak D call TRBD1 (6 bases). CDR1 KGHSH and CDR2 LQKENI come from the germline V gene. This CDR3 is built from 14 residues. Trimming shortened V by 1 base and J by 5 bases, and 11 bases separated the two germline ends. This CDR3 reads CASSPRGQKYGYTF. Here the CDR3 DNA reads TGTGCCAGCTCACCACGAGGACAGAAATATGGCTACACCTTC.

This CDR3 is CASSFSQQPNEKLFF. The CDR3 region has the DNA TGTGCCAGCAGCTTTTCTCAACAACCTAATGAAAAACTGTTTTTT. This chain connects TRBV7-9 to TRBJ1-4, with unresolved D. CDR1 SEHNR and CDR2 FQNEAQ come from the germline V gene (reference sequence). The CDR3 is made up of 15 amino acids. Trimming removed 3 bases at V and 3 bases at J, with 11 bases between.

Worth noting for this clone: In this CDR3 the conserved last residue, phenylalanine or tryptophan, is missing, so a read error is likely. This chain's CDR3 is CASSQGLENSPLHL. CDR3 bases: TGTGCCAGCAGCCAAGGACTCGAGAATTCACCCCTCCACTTG. V and J are TRBV3-1 (or the pseudogene TRBV3-2) and TRBJ1-6; D gene unclear. Germline CDR1 reads LGHDT; CDR2 reads YNNKEL (reference sequence). Trimming took 1 base from V and 7 from J, leaving 8 bases between them. The CDR3 length is 14 residues.

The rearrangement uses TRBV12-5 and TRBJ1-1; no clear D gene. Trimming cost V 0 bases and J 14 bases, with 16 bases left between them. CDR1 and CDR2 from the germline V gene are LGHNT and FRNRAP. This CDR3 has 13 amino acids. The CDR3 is CASGLVRRREPFF. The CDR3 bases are TGTGCTAGTGGTTTGGTACGACGACGGGAGCCGTTCTTT.

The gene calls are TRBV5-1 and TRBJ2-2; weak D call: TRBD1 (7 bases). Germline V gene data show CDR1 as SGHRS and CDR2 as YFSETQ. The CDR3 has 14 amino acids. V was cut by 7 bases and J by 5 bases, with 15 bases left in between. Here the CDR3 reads CASGRGDGTGELFF. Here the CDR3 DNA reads TGCGCCAGCGGCAGGGGGGATGGGACCGGGGAGCTGTTTTTT. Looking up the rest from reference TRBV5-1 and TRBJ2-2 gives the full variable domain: KAGVTQTPRYLIKTRGQQVTLSCSPISGHRSVSWYQQTPGQGLQFLFEYFSETQRNKGNFPGRFSGRQFSNSRSEMNVSTLELGDSALYLCASGRGDGTGELFFGEGSRLTVL.

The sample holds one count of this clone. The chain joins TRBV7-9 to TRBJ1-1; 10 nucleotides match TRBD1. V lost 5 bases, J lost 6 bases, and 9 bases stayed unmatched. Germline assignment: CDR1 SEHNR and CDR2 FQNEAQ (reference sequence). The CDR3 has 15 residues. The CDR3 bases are TGTGCCAGCAGCACCCAGACAGGGGGCAGGTCTGAAGCTTTCTTT. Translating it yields CASSTQTGGRSEAFF.

CDR3 region: CASSEAWNRARNTIYF. For the CDR3, the DNA is TGTGCCAGCAGTGAAGCTTGGAACAGGGCGAGAAACACCATATATTTT. The V and J genes are TRBV6-1 and TRBJ1-3; weak D call: TRBD1 (6 bases). V shed 0 bases and J shed 5 bases, with 14 bases lying between them. Looked up from germline, CDR1 is MNHNS and CDR2 is SASEGT. The CDR3 is made up of 16 amino acids.

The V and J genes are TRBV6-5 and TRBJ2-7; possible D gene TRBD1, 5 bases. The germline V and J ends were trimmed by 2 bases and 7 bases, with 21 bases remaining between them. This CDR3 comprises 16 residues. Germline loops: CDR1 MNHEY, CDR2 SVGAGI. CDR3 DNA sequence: TGTGCCAGCAGTTACGTTCCAGGGCCTATCCTGGGTGAGCAGTACTTC. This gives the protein CASSYVPGPILGEQYF.

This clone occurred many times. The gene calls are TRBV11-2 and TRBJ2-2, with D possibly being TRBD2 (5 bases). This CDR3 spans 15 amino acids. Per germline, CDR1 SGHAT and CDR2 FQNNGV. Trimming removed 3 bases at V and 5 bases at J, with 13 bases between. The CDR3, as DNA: TGTGCCAGCAGCTTGGGTCTCCGGGGTACCGGGGAGCTGTTTTTT. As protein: CASSLGLRGTGELFF.

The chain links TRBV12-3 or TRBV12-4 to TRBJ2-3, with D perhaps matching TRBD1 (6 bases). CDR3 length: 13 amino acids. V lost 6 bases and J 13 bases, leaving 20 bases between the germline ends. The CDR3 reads CASSPKGESQEYF. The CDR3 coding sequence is TGTGCCAGCAGCCCTAAGGGGGAGTCGCAGGAGTATTTT.

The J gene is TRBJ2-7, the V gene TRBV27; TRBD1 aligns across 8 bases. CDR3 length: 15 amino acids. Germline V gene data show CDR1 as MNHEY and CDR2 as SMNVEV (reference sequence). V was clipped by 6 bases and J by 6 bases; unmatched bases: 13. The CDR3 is CASSPWQGALGEQYF. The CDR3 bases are TGTGCCAGCAGCCCCTGGCAGGGGGCGCTTGGCGAGCAGTACTTC.

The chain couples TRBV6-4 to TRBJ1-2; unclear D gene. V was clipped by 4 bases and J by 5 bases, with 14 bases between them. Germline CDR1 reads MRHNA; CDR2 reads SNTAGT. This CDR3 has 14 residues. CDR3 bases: TGTGCCAGCAGTGCCCACCAGACGGGTTATGGCTACACCTTC. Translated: CASSAHQTGYGYTF.

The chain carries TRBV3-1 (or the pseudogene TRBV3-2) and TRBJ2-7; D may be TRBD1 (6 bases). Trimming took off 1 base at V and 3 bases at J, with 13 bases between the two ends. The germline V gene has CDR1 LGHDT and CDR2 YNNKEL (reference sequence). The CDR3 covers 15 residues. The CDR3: CASSQATGSVYEQYF. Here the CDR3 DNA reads TGTGCCAGCAGCCAAGCTACAGGGTCGGTCTACGAGCAGTACTTC.

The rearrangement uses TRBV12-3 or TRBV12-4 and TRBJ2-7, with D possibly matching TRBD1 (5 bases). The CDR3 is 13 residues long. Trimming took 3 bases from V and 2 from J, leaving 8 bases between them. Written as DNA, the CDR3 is TGTGCCAGCAGTTTTGGGGCTGCCTACGAGCAGTACTTC. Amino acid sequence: CASSFGAAYEQYF.

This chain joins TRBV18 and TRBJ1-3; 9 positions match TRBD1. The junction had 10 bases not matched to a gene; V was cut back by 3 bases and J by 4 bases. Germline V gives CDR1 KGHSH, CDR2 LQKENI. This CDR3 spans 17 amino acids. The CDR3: CASSPFSLQGAGNTIYF. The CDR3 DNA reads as TGTGCCAGCTCACCCTTCTCACTACAGGGGGCAGGAAACACCATATATTTT.

In DNA, the CDR3 is TGCGCCAGCAGCCAAGACTACAGGGTAACACCCCTCCACTTT. Protein sequence: CASSQDYRVTPLHF. V is TRBV4-1 and J is TRBJ1-6, with D possibly matching TRBD1 (6 bases). The CDR3 runs to 14 residues. V was trimmed by 0 bases and J by 11 bases, leaving 11 bases between them. In germline, CDR1 is MGHRA, CDR2 YSYEKL.

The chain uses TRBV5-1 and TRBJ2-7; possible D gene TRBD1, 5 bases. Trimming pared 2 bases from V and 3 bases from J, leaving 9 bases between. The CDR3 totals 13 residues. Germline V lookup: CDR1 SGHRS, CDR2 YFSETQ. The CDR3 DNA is TGCGCCAGCAGCTTCCAGGGCTACTACGAGCAGTACTTC. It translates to CASSFQGYYEQYF.

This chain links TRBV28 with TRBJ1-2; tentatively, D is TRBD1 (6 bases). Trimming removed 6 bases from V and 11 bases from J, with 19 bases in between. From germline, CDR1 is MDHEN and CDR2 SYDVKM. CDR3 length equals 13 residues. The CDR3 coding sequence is TGTGCCAGCAGAGGGGCAGGGGCGGGAGGGTACACCTTC. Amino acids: CASRGAGAGGYTF.

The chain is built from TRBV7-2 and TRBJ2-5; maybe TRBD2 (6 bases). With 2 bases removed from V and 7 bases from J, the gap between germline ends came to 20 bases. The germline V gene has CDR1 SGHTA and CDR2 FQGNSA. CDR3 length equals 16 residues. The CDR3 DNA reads TGTGCCAGCAGCTTAATTGGCGGGACGATATCAGGGACCCAGTACTTC. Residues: CASSLIGGTISGTQYF. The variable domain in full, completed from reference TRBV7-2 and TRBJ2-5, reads GAGVSQSPSNKVTEKGKDVELRCDPISGHTALYWYRQSLGQGLEFLIYFQGNSAPDKSGLPSDRFSAERTGGSVSTLTIQRTQQEDSAVYLCASSLIGGTISGTQYFGPGTRLLVL.

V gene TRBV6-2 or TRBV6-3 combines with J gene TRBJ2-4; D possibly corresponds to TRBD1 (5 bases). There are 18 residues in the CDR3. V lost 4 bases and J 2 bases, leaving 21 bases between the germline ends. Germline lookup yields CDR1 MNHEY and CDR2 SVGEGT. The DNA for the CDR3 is TGTGCCAGCAGTTCCTACCTCCGGGCGTCAGGGACCAAAAACATTCAGTACTTC. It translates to CASSSYLRASGTKNIQYF.

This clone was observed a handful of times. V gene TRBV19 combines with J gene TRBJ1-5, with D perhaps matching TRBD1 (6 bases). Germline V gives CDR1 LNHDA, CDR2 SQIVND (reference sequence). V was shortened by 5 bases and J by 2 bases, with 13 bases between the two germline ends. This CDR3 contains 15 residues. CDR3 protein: CASSVPGHRNQPQHF. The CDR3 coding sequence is TGTGCCAGTAGTGTACCGGGACATCGCAATCAGCCCCAGCATTTT.

The CDR3 sequence is CAFPSGANVLTF. The CDR3 DNA sequence: TGTGCCTTTCCGAGCGGGGCCAACGTCCTGACTTTC. The genes are TRBV30 and TRBJ2-6; D remains unclear. Germline V gene sequence: CDR1 GTSNPN, CDR2 SVGIG (reference sequence). The CDR3 extends over 12 amino acids. The V and J ends lost 7 bases and 4 bases respectively, with 8 bases between them.

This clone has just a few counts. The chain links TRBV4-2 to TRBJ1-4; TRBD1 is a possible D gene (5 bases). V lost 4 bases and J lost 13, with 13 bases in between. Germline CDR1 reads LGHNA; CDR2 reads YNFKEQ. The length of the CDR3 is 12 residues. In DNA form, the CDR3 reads TGTGCCAGCAGCCCAGGGAGGGCGCGACTGTTTTTT. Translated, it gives CASSPGRARLFF.

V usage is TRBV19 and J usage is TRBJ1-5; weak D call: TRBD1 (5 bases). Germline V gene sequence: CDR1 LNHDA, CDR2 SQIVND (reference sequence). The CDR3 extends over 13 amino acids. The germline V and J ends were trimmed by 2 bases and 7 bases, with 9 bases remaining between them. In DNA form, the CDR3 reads TGTGCCAGTAGTATACAGGGAGGACAGCCCCAGCATTTT. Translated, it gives CASSIQGGQPQHF.

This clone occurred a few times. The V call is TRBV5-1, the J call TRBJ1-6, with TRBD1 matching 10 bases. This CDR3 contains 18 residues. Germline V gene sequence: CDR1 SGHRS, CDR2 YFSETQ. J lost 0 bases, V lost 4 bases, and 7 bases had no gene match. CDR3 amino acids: CASSLRQGASSYNSPLHF. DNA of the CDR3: TGCGCCAGCAGCCTTCGACAGGGGGCTAGCTCCTATAATTCACCCCTCCACTTT.

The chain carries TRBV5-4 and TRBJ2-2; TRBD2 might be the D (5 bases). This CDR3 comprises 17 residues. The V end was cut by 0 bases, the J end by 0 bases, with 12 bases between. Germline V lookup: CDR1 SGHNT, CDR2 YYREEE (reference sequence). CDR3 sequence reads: CASSLGAGGPNTGELFF. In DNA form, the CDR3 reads TGTGCCAGCAGCTTGGGGGCCGGCGGGCCGAACACCGGGGAGCTGTTTTTT.

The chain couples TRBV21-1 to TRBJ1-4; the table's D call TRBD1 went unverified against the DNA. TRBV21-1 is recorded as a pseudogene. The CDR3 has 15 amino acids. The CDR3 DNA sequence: TGTGCCAGCAGCATTCGGACAGGATTTAATGAAAAACTGTTTTTT. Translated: CASSIRTGFNEKLFF.